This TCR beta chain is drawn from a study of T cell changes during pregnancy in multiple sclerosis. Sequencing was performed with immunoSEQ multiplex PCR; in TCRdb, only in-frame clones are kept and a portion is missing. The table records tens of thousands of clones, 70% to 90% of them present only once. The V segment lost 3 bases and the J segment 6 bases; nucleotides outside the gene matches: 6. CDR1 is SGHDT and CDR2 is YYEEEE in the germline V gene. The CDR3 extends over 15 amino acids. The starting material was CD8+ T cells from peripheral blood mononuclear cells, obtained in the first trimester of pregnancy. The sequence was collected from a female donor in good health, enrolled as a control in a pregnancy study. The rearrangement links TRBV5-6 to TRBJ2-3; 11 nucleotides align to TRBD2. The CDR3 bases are TGTGCCAGCAGCTGCCCACTAGCGGGGGAGGATACGCAGTATTTT. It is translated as CASSCPLAGEDTQYF.